What follows is one TCR beta chain and its context. The data were taken from a study of identical twins' blood T cells. Libraries were made from RNA as TCR cDNA, using a modified protocol. In TCRdb, the 5' RACE reads were re-called with MiXCR into one record per CDR3 protein. The sample shows 400,000 or so distinct CDR3 sequences, about 28% of them seen only once. Germline CDR1 and CDR2: SGHDN and FVKESK. The V end lost 8 bases, the J end lost 0 bases, and 11 bases lay between the germline ends. This CDR3 has 14 residues. The origin of this receptor is a woman between 18 and 50 years old in good health. The sample consisted of PBMCs. The chain has TRBV14 and TRBJ2-1, with D hard to call. Here the CDR3 DNA reads TGTGCCAGCCGAGGACCCAGCTCCTACAATGAGCAGTTCTTC. Its translation: CASRGPSSYNEQFF.